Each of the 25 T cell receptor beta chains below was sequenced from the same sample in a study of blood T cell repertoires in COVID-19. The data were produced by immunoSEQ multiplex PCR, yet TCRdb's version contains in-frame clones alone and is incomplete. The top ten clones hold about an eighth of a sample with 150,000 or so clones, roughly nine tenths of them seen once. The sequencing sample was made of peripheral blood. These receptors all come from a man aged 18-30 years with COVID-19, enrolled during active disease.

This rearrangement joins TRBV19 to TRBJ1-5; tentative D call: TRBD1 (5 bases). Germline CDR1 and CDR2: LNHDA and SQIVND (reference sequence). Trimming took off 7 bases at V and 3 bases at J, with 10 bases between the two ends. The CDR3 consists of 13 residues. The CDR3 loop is CASNLQANQPQHF. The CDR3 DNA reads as TGTGCCAGTAATCTACAGGCCAATCAGCCCCAGCATTTT.

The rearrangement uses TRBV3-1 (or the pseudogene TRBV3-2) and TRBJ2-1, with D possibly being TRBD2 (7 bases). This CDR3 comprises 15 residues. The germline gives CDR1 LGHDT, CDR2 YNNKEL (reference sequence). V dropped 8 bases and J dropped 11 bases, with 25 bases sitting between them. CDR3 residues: CASGEAQGGRGKQFF. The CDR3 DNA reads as TGTGCCAGCGGGGAAGCACAGGGAGGGAGGGGTAAGCAGTTCTTC.

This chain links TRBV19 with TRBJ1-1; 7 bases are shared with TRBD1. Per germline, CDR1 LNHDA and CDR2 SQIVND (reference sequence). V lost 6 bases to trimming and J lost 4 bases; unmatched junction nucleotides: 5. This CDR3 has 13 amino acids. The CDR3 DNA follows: TGTGCCAGTAGACCAGGGGGGAGCACTGAAGCTTTCTTT. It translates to CASRPGGSTEAFF.

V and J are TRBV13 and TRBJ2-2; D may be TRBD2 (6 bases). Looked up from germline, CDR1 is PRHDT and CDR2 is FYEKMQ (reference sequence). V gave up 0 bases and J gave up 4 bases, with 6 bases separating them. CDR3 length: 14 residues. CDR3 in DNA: TGTGCCAGCAGCTTAGGCGGGGGCACCGGGGAGCTGTTTTTT. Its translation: CASSLGGGTGELFF.

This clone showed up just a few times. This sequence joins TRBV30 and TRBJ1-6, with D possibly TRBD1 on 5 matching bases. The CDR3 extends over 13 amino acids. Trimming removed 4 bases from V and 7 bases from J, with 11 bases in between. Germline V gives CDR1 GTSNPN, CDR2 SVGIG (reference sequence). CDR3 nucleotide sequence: TGTGCCTGGACCCCGGGGGACAATTCACCCCTCCACTTT. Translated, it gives CAWTPGDNSPLHF.

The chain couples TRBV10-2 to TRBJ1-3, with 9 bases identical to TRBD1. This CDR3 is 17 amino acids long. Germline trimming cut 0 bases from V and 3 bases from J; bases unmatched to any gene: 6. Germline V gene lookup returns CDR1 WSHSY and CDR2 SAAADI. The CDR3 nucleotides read TGCGCCAGCAGTGAGTCGACTCCGGACAGGGGTGGAAACACCATATATTTT. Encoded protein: CASSESTPDRGGNTIYF.

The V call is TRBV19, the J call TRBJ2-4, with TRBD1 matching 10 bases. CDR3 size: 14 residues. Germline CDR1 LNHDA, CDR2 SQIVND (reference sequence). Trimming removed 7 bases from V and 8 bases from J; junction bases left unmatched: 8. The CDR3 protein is CASTIGQGVDIQYF. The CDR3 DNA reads TGTGCCAGTACCATCGGACAGGGGGTAGACATTCAGTACTTC.

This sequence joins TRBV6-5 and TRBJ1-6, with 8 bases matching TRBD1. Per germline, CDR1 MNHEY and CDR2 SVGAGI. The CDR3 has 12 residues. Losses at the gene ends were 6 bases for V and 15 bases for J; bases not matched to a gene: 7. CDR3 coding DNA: TGTGCCAGCAGGGACAGGGCTGTGGTCCTCCACTTT. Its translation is CASRDRAVVLHF.

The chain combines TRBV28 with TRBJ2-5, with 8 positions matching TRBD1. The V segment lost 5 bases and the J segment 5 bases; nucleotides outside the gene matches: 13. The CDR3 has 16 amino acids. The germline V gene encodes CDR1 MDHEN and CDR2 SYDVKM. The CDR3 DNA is TGTGCCAGCAGTGACCCCCAGGGGGCGGGCGGGGAGACCCAGTACTTC. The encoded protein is CASSDPQGAGGETQYF. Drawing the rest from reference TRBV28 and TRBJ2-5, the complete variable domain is DVKVTQSSRYLVKRTGEKVFLECVQDMDHENMFWYRQDPGLGLRLIYFSYDVKMKEKGDIPEGYSVSREKKERFSLILESASTNQTSMYLCASSDPQGAGGETQYFGPGTRLLVL.

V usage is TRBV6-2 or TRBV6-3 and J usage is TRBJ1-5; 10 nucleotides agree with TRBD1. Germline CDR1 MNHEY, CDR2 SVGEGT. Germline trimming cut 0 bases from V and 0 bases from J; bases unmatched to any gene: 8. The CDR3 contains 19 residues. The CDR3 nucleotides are TGTGCCAGCAGTTACTCGCGGGACAGGGGCGTCTATAGCAATCAGCCCCAGCATTTT. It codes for CASSYSRDRGVYSNQPQHF.

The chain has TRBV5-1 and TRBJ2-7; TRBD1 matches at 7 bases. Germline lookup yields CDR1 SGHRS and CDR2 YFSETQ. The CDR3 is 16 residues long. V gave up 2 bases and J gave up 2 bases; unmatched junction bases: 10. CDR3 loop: CASSFSMTGTTYEQYF. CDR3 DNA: TGCGCCAGCAGCTTCTCTATGACAGGGACCACCTACGAGCAGTACTTC.

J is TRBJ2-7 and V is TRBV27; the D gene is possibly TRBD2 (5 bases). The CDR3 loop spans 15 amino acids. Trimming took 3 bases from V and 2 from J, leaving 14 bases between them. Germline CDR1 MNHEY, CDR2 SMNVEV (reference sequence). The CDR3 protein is CASSFKSSGAYEQYF. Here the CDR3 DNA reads TGTGCCAGCAGTTTTAAGTCAAGCGGAGCCTACGAGCAGTACTTC.

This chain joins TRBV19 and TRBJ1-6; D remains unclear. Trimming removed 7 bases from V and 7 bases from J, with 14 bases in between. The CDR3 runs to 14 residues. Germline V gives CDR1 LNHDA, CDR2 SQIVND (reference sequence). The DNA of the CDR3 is TGTGCCAGTAAGGAGGGCCAGCGGAATTCACCCCTCCACTTT. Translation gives CASKEGQRNSPLHF.

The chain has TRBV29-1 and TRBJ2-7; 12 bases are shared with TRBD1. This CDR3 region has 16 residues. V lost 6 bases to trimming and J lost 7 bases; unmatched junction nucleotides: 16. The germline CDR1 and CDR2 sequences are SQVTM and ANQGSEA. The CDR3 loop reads CSVLPGAGTGGEEQYF. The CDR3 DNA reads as TGCAGCGTCCTACCGGGGGCCGGGACAGGGGGCGAAGAGCAGTACTTC.

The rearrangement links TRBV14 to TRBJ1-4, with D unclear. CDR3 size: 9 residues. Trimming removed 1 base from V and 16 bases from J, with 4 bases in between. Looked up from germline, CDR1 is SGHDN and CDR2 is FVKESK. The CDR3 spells CASSQGPFF. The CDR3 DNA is TGTGCCAGCAGCCAAGGGCCGTTTTTT.

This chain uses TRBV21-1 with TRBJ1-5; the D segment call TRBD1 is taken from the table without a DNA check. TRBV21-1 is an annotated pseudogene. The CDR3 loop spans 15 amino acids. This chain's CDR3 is CASTGTGYSNQPQHF. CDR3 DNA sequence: TGTGCCAGCACCGGGACAGGGTATAGCAATCAGCCCCAGCATTTT.

The CDR3: CASSPARLAAYNEQFF. The CDR3 bases are TGTGCCAGCAGCCCGGCGCGACTAGCGGCATACAATGAGCAGTTCTTC. This chain uses TRBV13 with TRBJ2-1; TRBD2 matches 9 bases. CDR1 and CDR2 (germline): PRHDT, FYEKMQ (reference sequence). J lost 4 bases, V lost 5 bases, and 9 bases had no gene match. The CDR3 length is 16 residues. Looking up the rest from reference TRBV13 and TRBJ2-1 gives the full variable domain: AAGVIQSPRHLIKEKRETATLKCYPIPRHDTVYWYQQGPGQDPQFLISFYEKMQSDKGSIPDRFSAQQFSDYHSELNMSSLELGDSALYFCASSPARLAAYNEQFFGPGTRLTVL.

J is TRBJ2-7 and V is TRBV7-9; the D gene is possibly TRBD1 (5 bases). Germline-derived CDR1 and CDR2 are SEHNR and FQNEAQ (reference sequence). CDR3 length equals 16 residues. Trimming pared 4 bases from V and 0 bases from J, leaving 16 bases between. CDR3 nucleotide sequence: TGTGCCAGCAGCTCCAATATCCACAGGAGCTCCTACGAGCAGTACTTC. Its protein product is CASSSNIHRSSYEQYF.

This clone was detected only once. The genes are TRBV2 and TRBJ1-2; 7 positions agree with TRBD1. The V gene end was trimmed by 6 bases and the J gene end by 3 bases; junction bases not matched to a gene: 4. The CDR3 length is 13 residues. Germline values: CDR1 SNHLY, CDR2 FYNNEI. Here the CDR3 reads CASRPGTDYGYTF. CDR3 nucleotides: TGTGCCAGCAGGCCTGGGACAGACTATGGCTACACCTTC.

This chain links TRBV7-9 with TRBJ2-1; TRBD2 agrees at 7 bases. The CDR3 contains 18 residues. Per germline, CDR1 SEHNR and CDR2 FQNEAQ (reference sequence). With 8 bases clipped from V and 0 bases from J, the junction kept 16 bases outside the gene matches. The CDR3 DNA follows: TGTGCCAGCCGAAGCTTAAGTATGCGGGGGAGCTCCTACAATGAGCAGTTCTTC. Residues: CASRSLSMRGSSYNEQFF.

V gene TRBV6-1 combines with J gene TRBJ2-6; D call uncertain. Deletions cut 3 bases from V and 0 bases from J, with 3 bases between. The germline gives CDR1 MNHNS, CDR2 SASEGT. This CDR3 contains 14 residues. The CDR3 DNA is TGTGCCAGCAGTGATTACTCTGGGGCCAACGTCCTGACTTTC. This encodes CASSDYSGANVLTF.

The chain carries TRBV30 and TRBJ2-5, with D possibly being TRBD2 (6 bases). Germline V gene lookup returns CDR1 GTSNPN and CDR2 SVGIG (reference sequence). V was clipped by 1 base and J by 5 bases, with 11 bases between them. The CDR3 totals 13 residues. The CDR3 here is CAWSAGLSETQYF. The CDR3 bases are TGTGCCTGGAGTGCGGGACTTAGCGAGACCCAGTACTTC.

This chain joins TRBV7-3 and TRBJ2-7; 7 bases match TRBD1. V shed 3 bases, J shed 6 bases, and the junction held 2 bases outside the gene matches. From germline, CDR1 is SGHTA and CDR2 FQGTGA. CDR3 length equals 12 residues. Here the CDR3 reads CASSLAGGEQYF. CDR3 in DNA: TGTGCCAGCAGCTTGGCAGGGGGCGAGCAGTACTTC.

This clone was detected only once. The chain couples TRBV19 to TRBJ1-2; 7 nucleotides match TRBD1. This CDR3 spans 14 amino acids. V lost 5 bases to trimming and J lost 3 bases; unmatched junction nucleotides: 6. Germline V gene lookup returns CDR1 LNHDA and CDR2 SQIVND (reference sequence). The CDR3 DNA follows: TGTGCCAGTAGTCTTACAGGGGTCGACTATGGCTACACCTTC. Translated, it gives CASSLTGVDYGYTF.

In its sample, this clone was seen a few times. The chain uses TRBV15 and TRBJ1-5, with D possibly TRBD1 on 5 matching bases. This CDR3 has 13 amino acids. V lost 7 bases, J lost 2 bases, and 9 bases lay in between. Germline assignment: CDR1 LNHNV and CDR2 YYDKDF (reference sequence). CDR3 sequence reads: CATTSGGNQPQHF. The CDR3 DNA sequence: TGTGCCACCACCTCGGGGGGCAATCAGCCCCAGCATTTT.